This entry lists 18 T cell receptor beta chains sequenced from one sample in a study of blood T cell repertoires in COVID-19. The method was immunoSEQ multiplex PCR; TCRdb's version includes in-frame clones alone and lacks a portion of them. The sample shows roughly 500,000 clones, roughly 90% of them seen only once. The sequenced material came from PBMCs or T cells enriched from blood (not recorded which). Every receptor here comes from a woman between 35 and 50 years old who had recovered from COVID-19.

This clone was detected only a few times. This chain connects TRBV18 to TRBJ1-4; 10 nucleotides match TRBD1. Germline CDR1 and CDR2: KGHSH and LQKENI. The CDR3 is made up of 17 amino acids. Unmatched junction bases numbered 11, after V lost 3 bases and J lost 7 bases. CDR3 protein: CASSPQPRTGGGEKLFF. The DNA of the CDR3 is TGTGCCAGCTCACCGCAGCCCCGGACAGGGGGTGGTGAAAAACTGTTTTTT.

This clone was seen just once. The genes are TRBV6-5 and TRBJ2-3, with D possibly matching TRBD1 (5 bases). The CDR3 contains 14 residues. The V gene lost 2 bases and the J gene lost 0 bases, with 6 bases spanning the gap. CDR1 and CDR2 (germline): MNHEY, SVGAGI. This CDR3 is CASSYDSSTDTQYF. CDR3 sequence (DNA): TGTGCCAGCAGTTACGACAGTAGCACAGATACGCAGTATTTT.

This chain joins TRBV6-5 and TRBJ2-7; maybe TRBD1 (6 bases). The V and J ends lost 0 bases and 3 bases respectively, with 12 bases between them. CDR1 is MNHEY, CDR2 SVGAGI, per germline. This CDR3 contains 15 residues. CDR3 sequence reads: CASSYSSRGYYEQYF. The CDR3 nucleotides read TGTGCCAGCAGTTACTCGAGCAGGGGATACTACGAGCAGTACTTC.

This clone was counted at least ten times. CDR3 nucleotide sequence: TGTGCCAGCAGCTTCGGTCTTGGTGAAAAACTGTTTTTT. This sequence encodes CASSFGLGEKLFF. V usage is TRBV7-2 and J usage is TRBJ1-4; D unclear. Trimming pared 3 bases from V and 7 bases from J, leaving 9 bases between. The length of the CDR3 is 13 residues. The germline V gene has CDR1 SGHTA and CDR2 FQGNSA.

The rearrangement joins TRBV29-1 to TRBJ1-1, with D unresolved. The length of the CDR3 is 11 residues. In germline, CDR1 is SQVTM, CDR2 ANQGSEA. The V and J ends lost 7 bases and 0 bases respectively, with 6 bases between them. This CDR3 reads CSASMNTEAFF. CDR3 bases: TGCAGCGCTTCCATGAACACTGAAGCTTTCTTT.

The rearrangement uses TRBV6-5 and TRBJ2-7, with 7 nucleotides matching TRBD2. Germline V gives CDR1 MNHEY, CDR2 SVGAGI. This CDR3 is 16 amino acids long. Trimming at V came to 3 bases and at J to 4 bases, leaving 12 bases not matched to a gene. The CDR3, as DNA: TGTGCCAGCAGTTATTCAGGTCGGGCGGGAGTATACGAGCAGTACTTC. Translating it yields CASSYSGRAGVYEQYF.

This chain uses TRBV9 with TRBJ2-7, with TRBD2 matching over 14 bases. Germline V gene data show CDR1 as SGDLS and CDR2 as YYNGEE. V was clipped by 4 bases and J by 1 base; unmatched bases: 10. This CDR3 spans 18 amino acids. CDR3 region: CASSPGTGTSGSSYEQYF. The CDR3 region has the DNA TGTGCCAGCAGCCCCGGGACAGGGACTAGCGGGAGTTCCTACGAGCAGTACTTC.

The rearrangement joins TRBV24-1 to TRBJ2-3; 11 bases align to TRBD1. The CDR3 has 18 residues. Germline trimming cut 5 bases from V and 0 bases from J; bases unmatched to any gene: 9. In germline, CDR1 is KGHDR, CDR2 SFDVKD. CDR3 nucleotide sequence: TGTGCCACCAGTGCCTCTAGGACAGGGGGCATTAGCACAGATACGCAGTATTTT. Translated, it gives CATSASRTGGISTDTQYF.

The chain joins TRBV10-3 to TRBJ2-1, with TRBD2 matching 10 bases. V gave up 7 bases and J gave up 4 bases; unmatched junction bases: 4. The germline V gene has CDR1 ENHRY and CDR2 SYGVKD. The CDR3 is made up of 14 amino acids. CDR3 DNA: TGTGCCATCACCCAAGCGGGAGGGTACAATGAGCAGTTCTTC. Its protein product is CAITQAGGYNEQFF.

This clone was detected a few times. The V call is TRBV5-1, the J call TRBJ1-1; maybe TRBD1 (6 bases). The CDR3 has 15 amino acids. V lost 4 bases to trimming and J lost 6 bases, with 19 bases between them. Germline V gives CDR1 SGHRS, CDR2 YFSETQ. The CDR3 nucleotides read TGCGCCAGCAGCGTCGGACAGCGCTTAGGCGCTGAAGCTTTCTTT. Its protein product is CASSVGQRLGAEAFF.

The DNA of the CDR3 is TGTGCCATCAGTGGGGCAGAAAATAATTCACCCCTCCACTTT. Translation: CAISGAENNSPLHF. This chain connects TRBV10-3 to TRBJ1-6; D unresolved. The germline CDR1 and CDR2 sequences are ENHRY and SYGVKD. V gave up 4 bases and J gave up 5 bases, with 9 bases separating them. The CDR3 spans 14 residues.

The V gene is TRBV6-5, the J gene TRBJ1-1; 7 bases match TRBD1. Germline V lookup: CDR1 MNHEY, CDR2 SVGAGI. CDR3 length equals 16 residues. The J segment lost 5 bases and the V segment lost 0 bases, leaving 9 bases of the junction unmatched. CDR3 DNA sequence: TGTGCCAGCAGTTACTCCACAGGGGCACGATGGACTGAAGCTTTCTTT. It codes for CASSYSTGARWTEAFF.

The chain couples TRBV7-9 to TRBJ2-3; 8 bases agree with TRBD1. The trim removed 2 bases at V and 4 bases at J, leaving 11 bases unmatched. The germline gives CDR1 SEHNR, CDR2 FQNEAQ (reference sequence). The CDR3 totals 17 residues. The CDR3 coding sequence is TGTGCCAGCAGCTTAAGGAGGGAGACAGGGGCATCAGATACGCAGTATTTT. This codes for CASSLRRETGASDTQYF.

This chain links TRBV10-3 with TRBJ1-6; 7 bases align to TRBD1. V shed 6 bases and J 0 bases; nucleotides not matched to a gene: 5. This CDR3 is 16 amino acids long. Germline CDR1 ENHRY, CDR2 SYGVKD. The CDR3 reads CAIRSGQNSYNSPLHF. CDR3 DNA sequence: TGTGCCATCAGGTCGGGACAGAACTCCTATAATTCACCCCTCCACTTT.

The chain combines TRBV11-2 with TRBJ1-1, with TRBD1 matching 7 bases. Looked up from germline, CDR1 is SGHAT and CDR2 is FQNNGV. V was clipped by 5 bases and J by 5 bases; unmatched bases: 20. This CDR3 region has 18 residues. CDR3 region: CASSIRMDRRGLATEAFF. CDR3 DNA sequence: TGTGCCAGCAGCATACGAATGGACAGGAGGGGGTTGGCAACTGAAGCTTTCTTT. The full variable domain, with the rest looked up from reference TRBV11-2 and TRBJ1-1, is EAGVAQSPRYKIIEKRQSVAFWCNPISGHATLYWYQQILGQGPKLLIQFQNNGVVDDSQLPKDRFSAERLKGVDSTLKIQPAKLEDSAVYLCASSIRMDRRGLATEAFFGQGTRLTVV.

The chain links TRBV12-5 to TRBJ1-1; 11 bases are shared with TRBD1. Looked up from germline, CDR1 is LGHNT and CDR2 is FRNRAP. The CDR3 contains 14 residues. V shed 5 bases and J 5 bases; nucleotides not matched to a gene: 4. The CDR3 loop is CASGVGQGVTEAFF. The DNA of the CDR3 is TGTGCTAGTGGTGTGGGACAGGGGGTTACTGAAGCTTTCTTT.

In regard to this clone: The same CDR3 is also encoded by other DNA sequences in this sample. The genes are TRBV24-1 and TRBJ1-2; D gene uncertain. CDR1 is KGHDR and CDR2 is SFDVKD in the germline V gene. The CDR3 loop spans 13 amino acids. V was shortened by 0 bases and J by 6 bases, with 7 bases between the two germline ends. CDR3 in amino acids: CATSDLSGNGYTF. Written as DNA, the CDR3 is TGTGCCACCAGTGATTTGTCCGGGAATGGCTACACCTTC.

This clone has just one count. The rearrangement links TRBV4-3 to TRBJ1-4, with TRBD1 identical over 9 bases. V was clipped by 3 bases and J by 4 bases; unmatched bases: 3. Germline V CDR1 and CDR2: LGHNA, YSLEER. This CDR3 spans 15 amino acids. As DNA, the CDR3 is TGCGCCAGCAGCCACAGGACAGGGGTTAATGAAAAACTGTTTTTT. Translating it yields CASSHRTGVNEKLFF.